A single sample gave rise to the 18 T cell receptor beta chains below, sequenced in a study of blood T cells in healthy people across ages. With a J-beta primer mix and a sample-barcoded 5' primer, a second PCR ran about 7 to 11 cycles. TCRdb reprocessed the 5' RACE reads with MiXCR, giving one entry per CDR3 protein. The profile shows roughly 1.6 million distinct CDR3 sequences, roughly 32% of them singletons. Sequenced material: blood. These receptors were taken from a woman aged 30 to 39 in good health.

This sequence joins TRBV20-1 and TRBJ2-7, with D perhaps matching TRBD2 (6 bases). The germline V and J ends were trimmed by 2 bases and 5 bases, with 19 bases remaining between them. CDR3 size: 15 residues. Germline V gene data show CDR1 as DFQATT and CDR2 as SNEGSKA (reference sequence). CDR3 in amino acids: CSARFPQPRENEQYF. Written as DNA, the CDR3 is TGCAGTGCTAGATTCCCTCAGCCTCGGGAGAACGAGCAGTACTTC.

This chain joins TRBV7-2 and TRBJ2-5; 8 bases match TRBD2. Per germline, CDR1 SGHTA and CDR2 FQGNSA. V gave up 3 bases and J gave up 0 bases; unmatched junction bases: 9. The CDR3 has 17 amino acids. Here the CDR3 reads CASSLRAGAPYQETQYF. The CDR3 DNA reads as TGTGCCAGCAGCTTGAGAGCGGGGGCCCCGTACCAAGAGACCCAGTACTTC.

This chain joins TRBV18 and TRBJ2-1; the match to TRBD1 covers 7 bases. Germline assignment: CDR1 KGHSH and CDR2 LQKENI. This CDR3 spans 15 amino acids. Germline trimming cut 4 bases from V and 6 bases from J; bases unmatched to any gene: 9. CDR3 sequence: CASSRDRGMINEQFF. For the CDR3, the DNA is TGTGCCAGCTCACGGGACAGAGGTATGATCAATGAGCAGTTCTTC. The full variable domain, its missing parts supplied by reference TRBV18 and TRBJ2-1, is NAGVMQNPRHLVRRRGQEARLRCSPMKGHSHVYWYRQLPEEGLKFMVYLQKENIIDESGMPKERFSAEFPKEGPSILRIQQVVRGDSAAYFCASSRDRGMINEQFFGPGTRLTVL.

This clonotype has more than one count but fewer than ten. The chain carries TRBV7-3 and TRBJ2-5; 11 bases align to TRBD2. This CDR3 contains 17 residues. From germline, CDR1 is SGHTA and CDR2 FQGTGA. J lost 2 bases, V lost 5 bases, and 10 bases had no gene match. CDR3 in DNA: TGTGCCAGCAGCCCGGGGCTAGCGGGGGGTAGTCAAGAGACCCAGTACTTC. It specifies CASSPGLAGGSQETQYF.

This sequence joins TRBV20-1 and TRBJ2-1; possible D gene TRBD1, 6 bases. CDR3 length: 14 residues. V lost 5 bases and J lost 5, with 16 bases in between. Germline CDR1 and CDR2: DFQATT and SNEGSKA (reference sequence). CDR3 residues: CSADPTGWNNEQFF. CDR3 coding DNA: TGCAGTGCTGACCCGACAGGTTGGAACAATGAGCAGTTCTTC.

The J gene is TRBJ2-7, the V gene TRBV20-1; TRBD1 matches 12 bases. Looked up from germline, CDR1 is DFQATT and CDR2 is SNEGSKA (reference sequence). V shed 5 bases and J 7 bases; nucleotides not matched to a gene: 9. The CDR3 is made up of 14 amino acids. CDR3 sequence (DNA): TGCAGTGCTTCTGGGACAGGGGGCGGCTGGGAGCAGTACTTC. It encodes CSASGTGGGWEQYF.

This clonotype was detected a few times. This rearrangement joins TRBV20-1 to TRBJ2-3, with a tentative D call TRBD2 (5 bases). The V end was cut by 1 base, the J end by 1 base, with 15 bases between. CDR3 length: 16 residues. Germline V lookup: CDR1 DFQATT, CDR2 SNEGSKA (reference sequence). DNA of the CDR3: TGCAGTGCTAGAGCGGGATCCTACTTTGGCACAGATACGCAGTATTTT. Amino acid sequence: CSARAGSYFGTDTQYF.

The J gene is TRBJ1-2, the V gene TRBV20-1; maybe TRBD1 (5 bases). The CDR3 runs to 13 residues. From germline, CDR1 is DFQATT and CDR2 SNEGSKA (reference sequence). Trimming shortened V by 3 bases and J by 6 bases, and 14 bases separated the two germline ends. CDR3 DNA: TGCAGTGCTAGTAAGGGACTGGTGGATGGCTACACCTTC. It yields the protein CSASKGLVDGYTF.

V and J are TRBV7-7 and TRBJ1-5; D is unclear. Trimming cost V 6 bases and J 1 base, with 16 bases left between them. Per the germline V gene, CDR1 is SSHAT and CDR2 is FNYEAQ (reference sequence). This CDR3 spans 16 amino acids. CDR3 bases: TGTGCCAGCAGAGGAAGACGGGGTATCAGCAATCAGCCCCAGCATTTT. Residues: CASRGRRGISNQPQHF.

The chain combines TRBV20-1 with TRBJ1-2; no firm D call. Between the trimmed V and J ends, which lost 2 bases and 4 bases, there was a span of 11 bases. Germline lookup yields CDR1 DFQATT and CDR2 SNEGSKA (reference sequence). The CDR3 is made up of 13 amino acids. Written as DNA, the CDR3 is TGCAGTGCTAGATTGCGGAATCTCTATGGCTACACCTTC. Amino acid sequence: CSARLRNLYGYTF.

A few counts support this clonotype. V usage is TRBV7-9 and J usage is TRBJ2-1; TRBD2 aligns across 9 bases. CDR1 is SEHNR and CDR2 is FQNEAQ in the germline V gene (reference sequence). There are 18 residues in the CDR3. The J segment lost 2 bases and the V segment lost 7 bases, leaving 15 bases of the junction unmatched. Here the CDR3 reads CASNLVRWREGTYNEQFF. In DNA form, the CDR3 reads TGTGCCAGCAACCTCGTCCGTTGGCGGGAGGGAACCTACAATGAGCAGTTCTTC.

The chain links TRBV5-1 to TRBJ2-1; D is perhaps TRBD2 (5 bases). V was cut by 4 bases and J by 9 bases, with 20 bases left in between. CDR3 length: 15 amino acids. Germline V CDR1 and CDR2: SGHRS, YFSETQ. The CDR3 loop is CASSQDGLAAGEQFF. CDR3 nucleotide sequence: TGCGCCAGCAGCCAGGATGGGCTAGCAGCAGGTGAGCAGTTCTTC.

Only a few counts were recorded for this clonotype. This chain's CDR3 is CASSFQGGKEQYF. The CDR3 bases are TGCGCCAGCAGCTTTCAGGGGGGGAAGGAGCAGTACTTC. The chain is built from TRBV5-1 and TRBJ2-7; D may be TRBD1 or TRBD2 (7 bases each). Deletions cut 2 bases from V and 7 bases from J, with 13 bases between. Germline loops: CDR1 SGHRS, CDR2 YFSETQ. The length of the CDR3 is 13 residues.

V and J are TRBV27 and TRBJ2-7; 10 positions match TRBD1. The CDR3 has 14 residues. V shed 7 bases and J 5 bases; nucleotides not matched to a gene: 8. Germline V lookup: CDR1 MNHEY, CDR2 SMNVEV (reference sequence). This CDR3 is CASISRDRGHEQYF. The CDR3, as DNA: TGTGCCAGCATCTCCCGGGACAGGGGACACGAGCAGTACTTC.

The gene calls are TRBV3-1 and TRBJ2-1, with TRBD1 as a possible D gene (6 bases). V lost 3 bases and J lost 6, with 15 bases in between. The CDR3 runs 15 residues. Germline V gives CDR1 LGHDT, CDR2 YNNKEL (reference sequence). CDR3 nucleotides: TGTGCCAGCAGCCAGGCCGGGACACACCTCAATGAGCAGTTCTTC. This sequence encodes CASSQAGTHLNEQFF.

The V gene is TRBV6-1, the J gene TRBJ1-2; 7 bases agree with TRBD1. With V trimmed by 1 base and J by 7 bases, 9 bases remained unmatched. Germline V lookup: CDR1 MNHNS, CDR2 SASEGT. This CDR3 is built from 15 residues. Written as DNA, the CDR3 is TGTGCCAGCAGTGAAGATGTTAGGGGGCTGGGTGGCTACACCTTC. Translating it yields CASSEDVRGLGGYTF.

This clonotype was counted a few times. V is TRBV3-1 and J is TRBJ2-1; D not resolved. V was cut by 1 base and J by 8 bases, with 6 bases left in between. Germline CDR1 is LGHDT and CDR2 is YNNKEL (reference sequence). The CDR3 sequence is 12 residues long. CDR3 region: CASSQVYDEQFF. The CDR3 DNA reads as TGTGCCAGCAGCCAAGTTTACGATGAGCAGTTCTTC.

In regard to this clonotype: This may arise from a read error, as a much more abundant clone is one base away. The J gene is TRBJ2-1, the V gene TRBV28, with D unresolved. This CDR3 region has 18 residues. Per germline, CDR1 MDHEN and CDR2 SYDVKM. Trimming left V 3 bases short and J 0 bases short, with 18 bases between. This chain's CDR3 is CASSLGVVPRPSYNEQFF. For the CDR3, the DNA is TGTGCCAGCAGTTTGGGTGTGGTTCCTAGACCCTCCTACAATGAGCAGTTCTTC.